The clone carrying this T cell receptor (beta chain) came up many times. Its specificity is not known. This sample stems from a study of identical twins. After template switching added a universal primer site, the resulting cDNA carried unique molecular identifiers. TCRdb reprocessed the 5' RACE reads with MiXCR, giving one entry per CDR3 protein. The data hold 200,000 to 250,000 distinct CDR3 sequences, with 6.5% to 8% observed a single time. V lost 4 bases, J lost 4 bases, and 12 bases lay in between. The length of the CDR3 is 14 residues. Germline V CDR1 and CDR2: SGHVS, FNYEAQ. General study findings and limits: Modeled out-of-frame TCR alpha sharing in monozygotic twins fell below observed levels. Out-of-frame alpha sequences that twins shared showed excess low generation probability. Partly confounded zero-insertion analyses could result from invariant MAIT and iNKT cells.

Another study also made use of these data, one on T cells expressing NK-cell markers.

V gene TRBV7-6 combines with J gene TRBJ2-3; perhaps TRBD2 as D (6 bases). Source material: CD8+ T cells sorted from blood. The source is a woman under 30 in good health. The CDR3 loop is CASSSTPGADTQYF. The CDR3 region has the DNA TGTGCCAGCAGCTCTACTCCGGGAGCAGATACGCAGTATTTT. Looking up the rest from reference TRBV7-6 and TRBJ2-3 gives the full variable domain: GAGVSQSPRYKVTKRGQDVALRCDPISGHVSLYWYRQALGQGPEFLTYFNYEAQQDKSGLPNDRFSAERPEGSISTLTIQRTEQRDSAMYRCASSSTPGADTQYFGPGTRLTVL.